This T cell receptor beta chain was documented in a study of early T cells in non-severe SARS-CoV-2 infection. Overall study context: It was bulk RNA from unsorted whole blood that was sequenced, and the chains were unpaired.

Attached unique molecular identifiers marked individual cDNA molecules. One entry per CDR3 protein, called by TCRdb with MiXCR from the 5' RACE reads. The table lists more than 20,000 distinct CDR3 sequences, 5.5% of them singletons. This clonotype was counted ten times or more. Antigen specificity is unknown. Study-wide results and limits: There was a bias toward anti-spike CD8 responses in VDJdb matching, which missed private and CD4 specificities.

The sequence came from an adult who was a healthcare worker with PCR-confirmed SARS-CoV-2 infection or an uninfected control (not recorded which). The sequencing sample was made of whole blood.

Here the CDR3 DNA reads TGTGCCAGCAGTTTAGTAAGAGGGCTTGATACGCAGTATTTT. Its protein product is CASSLVRGLDTQYF. The chain employs TRBV27 and TRBJ2-3, with D possibly TRBD2 on 5 matching bases. The CDR3 consists of 14 residues. Germline CDR1 is MNHEY and CDR2 is SMNVEV (reference sequence). V lost 2 bases to trimming and J lost 6 bases, with 12 bases between them.